The rows below give T cell receptor beta chains drawn from one sample of a study of blood T cell repertoires in COVID-19. Profiled with immunoSEQ multiplex PCR; TCRdb holds only in-frame clones, not every one. This table has more than 65,000 clones, 82% appearing once. The sample taken for sequencing was peripheral blood. These receptors came from a human donor in a cohort sampled during active COVID-19. Both conserved end residues are part of each CDR3. A D gene is named only where the DNA matches it firmly. Expanded clones get a size class; other rows say once, few or many, or leave the size out.

CASSQALGGVSGTGELFF,TGTGCCAGCAGCCAAGCTTTAGGGGGGGTCTCGGGCACCGGGGAGCTGTTTTTT,-,TRBV3-1/TRBV3-2,TRBJ2-2,once
CASSQDTDSMNTGELFF,TGCGCCAGCAGCCAAGATACCGACAGTATGAACACCGGGGAGCTGTTTTTT,-,TRBV4-1,TRBJ2-2,-
CASSESTGSGNTIYF,TGTGCCAGCAGTGAATCTACAGGGTCTGGAAACACCATATATTTT,-,TRBV6-1,TRBJ1-3,once
CASSLGAGGAETQYF,TGTGCCAGCAGCTTGGGAGCGGGGGGTGCGGAGACCCAGTACTTC,TRBD2,TRBV13,TRBJ2-5,few
CSVEAGLIYGYTF,TGCAGCGTTGAGGCAGGGTTGATCTATGGCTACACCTTC,-,TRBV29-1,TRBJ1-2,-
CASGSGGAGGYTF,TGTGCTAGTGGTTCTGGAGGAGCGGGCGGCTACACCTTC,-,TRBV12-5,TRBJ1-2,few
CAWGGRWTEAFF,TGTGCCTGGGGCGGGAGGTGGACTGAAGCTTTCTTT,-,TRBV30,TRBJ1-1,-
CASSLDANKWNEQFF,TGCGCCAGCAGCTTGGACGCCAACAAATGGAATGAGCAGTTCTTC,-,TRBV5-1,TRBJ2-1,-
CASSRDRERFF,TGTGCCAGCAGTAGAGACAGGGAGCGGTTCTTC,TRBD1,TRBV6-6,TRBJ2-1,-
CASSPIGGMTGEQFF,TGTGCCAGCAGCCCCATCGGGGGAATGACAGGGGAGCAGTTCTTC,-,TRBV14,TRBJ2-1,-
CASSPEGLRGETQYF,TGCGCCAGCAGCCCGGAGGGGCTGCGGGGGGAGACCCAGTACTTC,TRBD2,TRBV4-1,TRBJ2-5,-
CASSESRVPGRLMGNQPQHF,TGTGCCAGCAGCGAATCCCGGGTCCCAGGGCGGCTTATGGGCAATCAGCCCCAGCATTTT,-,TRBV2,TRBJ1-5,-